The clone carrying this T cell receptor (beta chain) has just a few counts. Its antigen is unknown. This entry is derived from a study of cytomegalovirus exposure and HLA in healthy donors. Overall study context: The use of the same platform for the roughly 130 validation repertoires and the approximately 690 first-cohort repertoires was reported by a later analysis. Study results and limitations: It was found in a later analysis that first-cohort TCR clusters tended to co-occur in the 90 to 150 validation repertoires. In vitro work confirmed that a few CMV-associated chains recognize CMV antigens. Cytomegalovirus-associated TCR beta chains were listed, numbering under 200.

Only in-frame clones appear in the TCRdb table, and some are missing; sequencing was by immunoSEQ multiplex PCR. The sample shows approximately 140,000 clones, about 86% of them seen only once. This receptor was taken from a woman aged 18-30 years in good health and CMV-seropositive. The source material was PBMCs.

The CDR3 DNA reads TGCGCCAGCAGCCCTGGACAGAATTCACCCCTCCACTTT. Translated: CASSPGQNSPLHF. The chain employs TRBV4-3 and TRBJ1-6, with D maybe TRBD1 (6 bases). Trimming pared 4 bases from V and 7 bases from J, leaving 8 bases between. Germline loops: CDR1 LGHNA, CDR2 YSLEER. The CDR3 is 13 amino acids.